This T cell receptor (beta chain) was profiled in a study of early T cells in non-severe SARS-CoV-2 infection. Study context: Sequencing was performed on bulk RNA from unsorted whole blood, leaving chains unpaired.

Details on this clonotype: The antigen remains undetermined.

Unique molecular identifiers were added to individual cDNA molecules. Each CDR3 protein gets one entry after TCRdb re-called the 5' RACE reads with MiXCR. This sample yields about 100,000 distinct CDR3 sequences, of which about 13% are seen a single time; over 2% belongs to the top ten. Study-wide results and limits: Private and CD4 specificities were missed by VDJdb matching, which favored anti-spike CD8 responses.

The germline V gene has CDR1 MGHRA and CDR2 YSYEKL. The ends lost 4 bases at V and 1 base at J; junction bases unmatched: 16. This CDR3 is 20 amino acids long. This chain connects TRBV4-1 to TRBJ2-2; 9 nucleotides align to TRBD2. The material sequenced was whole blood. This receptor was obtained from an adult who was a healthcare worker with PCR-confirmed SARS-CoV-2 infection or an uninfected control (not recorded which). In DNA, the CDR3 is TGCGCCAGCAGCCTCTGGGCTAGCGGGGTTTACCGCGGGAACACCGGGGAGCTGTTTTTT. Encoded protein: CASSLWASGVYRGNTGELFF.